This T cell receptor (beta chain) appears in the sequencing data of a study of OX40 agonist ivuxolimab in advanced cancers. Overall study: Subjects had a mean age of about 61 years, with a range of about 23 to 90; more than 70% were male. Partial responses were achieved by three patients: one hepatocellular carcinoma, two cutaneous melanoma.

Whole-study results and caveats: Relative to CD4+ cells, CD8+ T cells on average had more expanded clones. At 0.1 to 3.0 mg/kg and by week 6, clonal expansion occurred in CD4+ and CD8+ blood T cells.

After removal of 3 bases from V and 3 bases from J, the junction contained 8 bases not matched to a gene. The CDR3 sequence is 15 residues long. Germline loops: CDR1 SGHVS, CDR2 FQNEAQ. Notes on this clone: Its specificity is not known.

TCRdb's copy holds only in-frame clones and misses some; the assay was immunoSEQ multiplex PCR. The sample has more than 30,000 clones; roughly 80% are singletons. The TCR comes from an adult with an advanced solid tumor such as melanoma, head and neck, liver or kidney cancer. The sample here was CD4+ or CD8+ T cells sorted from blood, taken in a trial of the OX40 agonist ivuxolimab. The V and J genes are TRBV7-8 and TRBJ2-7; 7 bases align to TRBD2. The CDR3 sequence: CASSFRPSGIYEQYF. The DNA for the CDR3 is TGTGCCAGCAGCTTTAGACCTAGCGGCATCTACGAGCAGTACTTC.